This is a list of T cell receptor beta chains from one sample in a study of shared clonotypes between healthy human individuals. The method was immunoSEQ multiplex PCR; TCRdb's version includes in-frame clones alone and lacks a portion of them. Of about 2 million clones in the sample, roughly 95% were seen once. Sequenced sample: naive CD4+ T cells sorted from blood. The receptors were sampled from a man aged 18-30 years in good health. CDR3s include the opening cysteine and the closing phenylalanine or tryptophan. The order of the fields is D gene, clone size, J gene, V gene, CDR3 length, CDR3 DNA, CDR3 protein. The D gene is left open where the match is weak. A row's size may be missing; if present it is once, few, many or a size class.

- | - | TRBJ2-2 | TRBV2 | 15 | TGTGCCAGCACCGCCCTTGGGGGGCAAACCGGGGAGCTGTTTTTT | CASTALGGQTGELFF
- | - | TRBJ1-1 | TRBV2 | 13 | TGTGCCAGCACCCGAGGGTCGGGACCTGAAGCTTTCTTT | CASTRGSGPEAFF
- | - | TRBJ2-7 | TRBV27 | 13 | TGTGCCAGCTGGGGAACAGGATTCTACGAGCAGTACTTC | CASWGTGFYEQYF
TRBD2 | - | TRBJ2-3 | TRBV11-3 | 16 | TGTGCCAGCAGCTTAGGGACTAGCGGGAGCACAGATACGCAGTATTTT | CASSLGTSGSTDTQYF
- | - | TRBJ1-3 | TRBV7-8 | 14 | TGTGCCAGCAGCCCACAGGGTTTTGGAAACACCATATATTTT | CASSPQGFGNTIYF
TRBD1 | - | TRBJ1-6 | TRBV6-1 | 14 | TGTGCCAGCACCTCCGGGACAGGGTACTCACCCCTCCACTTT | CASTSGTGYSPLHF
- | - | TRBJ1-5 | TRBV28 | 17 | TGTGCCAGCAGTTTATCAGGACTGGCGTGGAGCAATCAGCCCCAGCATTTT | CASSLSGLAWSNQPQHF
- | - | TRBJ2-3 | TRBV6-1 | 14 | TGTGCCAGCACCGTCCCTGGCGGCACAGATACGCAGTATTTT | CASTVPGGTDTQYF
TRBD1 | - | TRBJ2-4 | TRBV5-1 | 17 | TGCGCCAGCAGCTTGGCAGGACAGGGGGCCGGCTGGGACATTCAGTACTTC | CASSLAGQGAGWDIQYF
- | - | TRBJ2-7 | TRBV10-1 | 12 | TGCGCCAGCGGGGACACCCCCTGGGAGCAGTACTTC | CASGDTPWEQYF
- | once | TRBJ1-4 | TRBV18 | 14 | TGTGCCAGCTCACCGACTTCAACTAATGAAAAACTGTTTTTT | CASSPTSTNEKLFF
TRBD1 | - | TRBJ1-6 | TRBV30 | 15 | TGTGCCTGGAACCGACCGACAGGGGCTTATTCACCCCTCCACTTT | CAWNRPTGAYSPLHF
- | - | TRBJ1-1 | TRBV7-9 | 13 | TGTGCCAGCAGCTCTCAACCGAACACTGAAGCTTTCTTT | CASSSQPNTEAFF
- | once | TRBJ2-2 | TRBV5-1 | 14 | TGCGCCAGCAGCCGGCCGGGGGACACCGGGGAGCTGTTTTTT | CASSRPGDTGELFF
TRBD1 | - | TRBJ2-7 | TRBV5-1 | 14 | TGCGCCAGCAGCTTGGAAGGACAGGGGCGGCAGCAGTACTTC | CASSLEGQGRQQYF
- | - | TRBJ2-5 | TRBV25-1 | 14 | TGTGCCAGCAGTGAATCTTGGGTGGGGGAGACCCAGTACTTC | CASSESWVGETQYF
- | - | TRBJ1-1 | TRBV6-5 | 13 | TGTGCCAGCAGGCGAGGAGGGGAGAGTGAAGCTTTCTTT | CASRRGGESEAFF
TRBD1 | - | TRBJ1-6 | TRBV11-2 | 15 | TGTGCCAGCAGCTTAGAGGGACAGGGTCGGTCACCCCTCCACTTT | CASSLEGQGRSPLHF
TRBD1 | many | TRBJ2-7 | TRBV6-5 | 15 | TGTGCCAGCAGTTACCGGGACAGGGCTGGCTACGAGCAGTACTTC | CASSYRDRAGYEQYF
- | - | TRBJ1-5 | TRBV7-2 | 18 | TGTGCCAGCAGCCCAGACCCCGACAGACATTATAGCAATCAGCCCCAGCATTTT | CASSPDPDRHYSNQPQHF
- | - | TRBJ2-1 | TRBV6-5 | 12 | TGTGCCAGCAGTTATCAGGGCAATGAGCAGTTCTTC | CASSYQGNEQFF
TRBD2 | - | TRBJ2-7 | TRBV7-9 | 17 | TGTGCCAGCAGCCCAGACTGGCCTGGGGGACTAGCGGACGAGCAGTACTTC | CASSPDWPGGLADEQYF
- | - | TRBJ1-5 | TRBV7-2 | 14 | TGTGCCAGCAGCTTAGGACGGACCAATCAGCCCCAGCATTTT | CASSLGRTNQPQHF
- | - | TRBJ2-1 | TRBV29-1 | 11 | TGCAGCGTTGGTCCCTACAATGAGCAGTTCTTC | CSVGPYNEQFF
- | - | TRBJ1-5 | TRBV28 | 12 | TGTGCCAGCAGTGGGGGGATTCAGCCCCAGCATTTT | CASSGGIQPQHF
- | - | TRBJ2-7 | TRBV7-8 | 16 | TGTGCCAGCAGCTTTGCCGAAACCCAGGGCTCCTACGAGCAGTACTTC | CASSFAETQGSYEQYF
TRBD1 | - | TRBJ1-2 | TRBV29-1 | 15 | TGCAGCGCCCGGTTGGAAGGGGGCTCTAACTATGGCTACACCTTC | CSARLEGGSNYGYTF
- | - | TRBJ2-7 | TRBV20-1 | 11 | TGCAGTGCAACGGAGGGGGCCGAGCAGTACTTC | CSATEGAEQYF
TRBD1 | few | TRBJ1-6 | TRBV5-1 | 15 | TGCGCCAGCAGCTTGGACAGGGGAGAGGATTCACCCCTCCACTTT | CASSLDRGEDSPLHF
- | - | TRBJ1-6 | TRBV6-4 | 15 | TGTGCCAGCAGTGCCCAAGGGACGGAGAATTCACCCCTCCACTTT | CASSAQGTENSPLHF
TRBD1 | - | TRBJ2-7 | TRBV5-1 | 14 | TGCGCCAGCAGCTTGGGGGACAGGGCCAACGAGCAGTACTTC | CASSLGDRANEQYF
TRBD1 | - | TRBJ2-7 | TRBV4-1 | 18 | TGCGCCAGCAGCCAAGAGGGCCCTATCGACAGGGTTCCCTACGAGCAGTACTTC | CASSQEGPIDRVPYEQYF
- | - | TRBJ2-1 | TRBV9 | 15 | TGTGCCAGCAGCGTAGACCCAGACTCCTACAATGAGCAGTTCTTC | CASSVDPDSYNEQFF
- | - | TRBJ2-7 | TRBV6-5 | 14 | TGTGCCAGCAGTCAGGCTTGGGGCTCCTACGAGCAGTACTTC | CASSQAWGSYEQYF
- | - | TRBJ2-7 | TRBV30 | 12 | TGTGCCTGGAGTGTAGGAGGTCCCGGGCAGTACTTC | CAWSVGGPGQYF
TRBD1 | - | TRBJ2-2 | TRBV11-2 | 15 | TGTGCCAGCAGCTTAGCCGGGACAGGGAATGGGGAGCTGTTTTTT | CASSLAGTGNGELFF